This note documents a single T cell receptor (beta chain) sequence. This sample was taken from a study of cytomegalovirus exposure and HLA in healthy donors. V was clipped by 0 bases and J by 6 bases; unmatched bases: 0. Germline CDR1 is SGHNT and CDR2 is YYREEE (reference sequence). CDR3 length: 14 amino acids. The PCR employed 60 Vbeta primers together with 13 Jbeta primers. TCRdb's copy holds only in-frame clones and misses some; the assay was immunoSEQ multiplex PCR. The sample data list under 50,000 clones. The material sequenced was PBMCs. This TCR was sampled from a male donor in good health and CMV-seronegative. The chain couples TRBV5-4 to TRBJ2-4, with TRBD1 identical over 10 bases. The CDR3 is CASSLGDRGNIQYF. The CDR3 region has the DNA TGTGCCAGCAGCTTGGGGGACAGGGGAAACATTCAGTACTTC.